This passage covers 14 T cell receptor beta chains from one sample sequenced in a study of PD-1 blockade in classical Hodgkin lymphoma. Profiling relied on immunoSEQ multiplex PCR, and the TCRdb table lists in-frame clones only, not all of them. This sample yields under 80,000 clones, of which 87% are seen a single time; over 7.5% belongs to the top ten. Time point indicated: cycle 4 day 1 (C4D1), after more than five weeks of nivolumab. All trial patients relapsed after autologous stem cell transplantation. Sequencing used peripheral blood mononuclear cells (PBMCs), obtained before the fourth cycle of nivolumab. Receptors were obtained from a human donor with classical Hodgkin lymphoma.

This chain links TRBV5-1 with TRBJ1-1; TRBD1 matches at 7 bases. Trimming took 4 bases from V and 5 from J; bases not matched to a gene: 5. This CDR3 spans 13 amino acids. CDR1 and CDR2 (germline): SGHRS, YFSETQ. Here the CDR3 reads CASSPQGGTEAFF. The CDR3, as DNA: TGCGCCAGCAGCCCCCAGGGGGGGACTGAAGCTTTCTTT.

As DNA, the CDR3 is TGTGCCAGCTCACCCGATAGCGGGGGGGCAAACATTCAGTACTTC. Encoded protein: CASSPDSGGANIQYF. The chain uses TRBV18 and TRBJ2-4; the match to TRBD2 covers 11 bases. V was clipped by 3 bases and J by 6 bases; unmatched bases: 4. This CDR3 region has 15 residues. Germline values: CDR1 KGHSH, CDR2 LQKENI. The whole variable domain, remainder taken from reference TRBV18 and TRBJ2-4, is NAGVMQNPRHLVRRRGQEARLRCSPMKGHSHVYWYRQLPEEGLKFMVYLQKENIIDESGMPKERFSAEFPKEGPSILRIQQVVRGDSAAYFCASSPDSGGANIQYFGAGTRLSVL.

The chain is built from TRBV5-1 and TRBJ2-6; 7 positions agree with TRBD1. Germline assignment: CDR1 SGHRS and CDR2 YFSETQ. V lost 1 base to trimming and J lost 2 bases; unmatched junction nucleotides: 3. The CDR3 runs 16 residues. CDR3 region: CASSLNRGTGANVLTF. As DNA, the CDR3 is TGCGCCAGCAGCTTGAACAGGGGTACTGGGGCCAACGTCCTGACTTTC.

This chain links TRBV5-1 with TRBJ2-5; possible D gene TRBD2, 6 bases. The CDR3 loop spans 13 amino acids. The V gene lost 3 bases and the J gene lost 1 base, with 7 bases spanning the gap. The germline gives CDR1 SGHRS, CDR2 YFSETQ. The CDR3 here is CASSWGVQETQYF. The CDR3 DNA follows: TGCGCCAGCAGCTGGGGGGTCCAAGAGACCCAGTACTTC.

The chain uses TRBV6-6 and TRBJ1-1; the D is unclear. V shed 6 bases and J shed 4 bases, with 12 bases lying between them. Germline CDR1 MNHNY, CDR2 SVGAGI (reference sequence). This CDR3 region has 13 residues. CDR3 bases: TGTGCCAGCAGCTTCCACCCACTCACTGAAGCTTTCTTT. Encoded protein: CASSFHPLTEAFF.

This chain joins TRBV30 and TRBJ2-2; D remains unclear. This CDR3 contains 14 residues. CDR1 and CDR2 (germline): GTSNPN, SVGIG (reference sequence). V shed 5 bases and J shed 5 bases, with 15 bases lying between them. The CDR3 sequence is CAWYDHRRTGELFF. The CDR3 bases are TGTGCCTGGTACGATCACCGTAGGACCGGGGAGCTGTTTTTT.

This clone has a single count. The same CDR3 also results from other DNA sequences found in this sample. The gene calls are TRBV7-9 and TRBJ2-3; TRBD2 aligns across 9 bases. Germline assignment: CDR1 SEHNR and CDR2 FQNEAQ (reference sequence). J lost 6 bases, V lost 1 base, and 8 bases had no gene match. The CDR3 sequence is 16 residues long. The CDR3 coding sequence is TGTGCCAGCAGCTTAGGTGGCGGGGGGGCCGCGGATACGCAGTATTTT. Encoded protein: CASSLGGGGAADTQYF.

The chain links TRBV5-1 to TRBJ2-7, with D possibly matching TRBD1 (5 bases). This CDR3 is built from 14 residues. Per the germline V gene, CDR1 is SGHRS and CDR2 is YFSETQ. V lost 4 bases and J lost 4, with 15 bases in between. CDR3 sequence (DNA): TGCGCCAGCAGCCAGCAGGGTGTCAGTTACGAGCAGTACTTC. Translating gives CASSQQGVSYEQYF.

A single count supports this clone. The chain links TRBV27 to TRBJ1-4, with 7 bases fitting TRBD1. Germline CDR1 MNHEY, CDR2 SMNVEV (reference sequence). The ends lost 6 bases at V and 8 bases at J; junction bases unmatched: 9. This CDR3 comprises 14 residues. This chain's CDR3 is CASRHRGLLEKLFF. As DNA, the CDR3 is TGTGCCAGCAGACACAGGGGCCTCCTAGAAAAACTGTTTTTT.

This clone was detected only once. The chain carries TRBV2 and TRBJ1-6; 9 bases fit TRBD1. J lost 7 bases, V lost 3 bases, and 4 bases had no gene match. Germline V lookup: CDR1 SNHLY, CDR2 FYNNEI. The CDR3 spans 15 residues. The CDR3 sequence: CASSDTGGHNSPLHF. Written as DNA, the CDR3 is TGTGCCAGCAGTGATACAGGGGGCCACAATTCACCCCTCCACTTT. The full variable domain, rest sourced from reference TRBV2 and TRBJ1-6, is EPEVTQTPSHQVTQMGQEVILRCVPISNHLYFYWYRQILGQKVEFLVSFYNNEISEKSEIFDDQFSVERPDGSNFTLKIRSTKLEDSAMYFCASSDTGGHNSPLHFGNGTRLTVT.

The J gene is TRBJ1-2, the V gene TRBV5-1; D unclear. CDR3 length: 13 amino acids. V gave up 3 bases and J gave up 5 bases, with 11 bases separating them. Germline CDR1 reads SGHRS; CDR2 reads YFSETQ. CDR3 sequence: CASSSTSEYGYTF. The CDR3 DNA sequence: TGCGCCAGCAGCTCCACCAGCGAGTATGGCTACACCTTC.

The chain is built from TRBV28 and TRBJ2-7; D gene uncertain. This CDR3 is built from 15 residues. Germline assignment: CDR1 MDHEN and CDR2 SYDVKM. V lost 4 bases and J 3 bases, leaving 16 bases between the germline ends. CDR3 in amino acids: CASSSDAAAYYEQYF. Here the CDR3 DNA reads TGTGCCAGCAGTTCAGACGCGGCTGCCTACTACGAGCAGTACTTC.

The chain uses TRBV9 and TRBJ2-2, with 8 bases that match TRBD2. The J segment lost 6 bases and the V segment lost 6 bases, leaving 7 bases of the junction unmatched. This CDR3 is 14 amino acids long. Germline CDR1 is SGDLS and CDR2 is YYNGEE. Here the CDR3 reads CASKRAAGAGELFF. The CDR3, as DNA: TGTGCCAGCAAACGCGCAGCGGGGGCCGGGGAGCTGTTTTTT.

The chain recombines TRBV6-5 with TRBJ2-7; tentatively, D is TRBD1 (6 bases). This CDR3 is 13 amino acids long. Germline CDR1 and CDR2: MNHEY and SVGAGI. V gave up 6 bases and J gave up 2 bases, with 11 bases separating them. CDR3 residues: CASRRTGTYEQYF. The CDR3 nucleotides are TGTGCCAGCAGACGTACAGGGACCTACGAGCAGTACTTC.